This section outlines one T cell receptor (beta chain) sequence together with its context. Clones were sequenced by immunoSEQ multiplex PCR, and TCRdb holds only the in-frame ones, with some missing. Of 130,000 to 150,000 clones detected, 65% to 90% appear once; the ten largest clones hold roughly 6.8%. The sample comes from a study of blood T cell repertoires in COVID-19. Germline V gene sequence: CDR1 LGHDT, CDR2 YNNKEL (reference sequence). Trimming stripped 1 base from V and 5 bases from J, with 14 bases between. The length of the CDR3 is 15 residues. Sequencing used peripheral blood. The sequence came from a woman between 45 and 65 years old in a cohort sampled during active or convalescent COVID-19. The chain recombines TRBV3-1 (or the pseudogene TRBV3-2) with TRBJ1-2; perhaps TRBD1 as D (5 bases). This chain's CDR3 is CASSQGAGRRYGYTF. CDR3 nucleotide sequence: TGTGCCAGCAGCCAAGGGGCAGGGCGGCGATATGGCTACACCTTC.